The clone carrying this T cell receptor beta chain was seen many times. These data are taken from a study of neurological immune-mediated disorders. One entry per CDR3 protein, called by TCRdb with MiXCR from the 5' RACE reads. Among about 44,000 distinct CDR3 sequences listed, under 25% were seen once. Stated time point: technical triplicate 3. The germline gives CDR1 SGHRS, CDR2 YFSETQ. V was clipped by 3 bases and J by 4 bases, with 16 bases between them. CDR3 length equals 15 residues. The chain carries TRBV5-1 and TRBJ2-5; D call uncertain. The sequencing sample was made of PBMCs. The receptor was isolated from a man between 60 and 70 years old with HTLV-1-associated myelopathy (HAM/TSP). The CDR3 bases are TGCGCCAGCAGCTCCCCTTCATCAATACCAGAGACCCAGTACTTC. This encodes CASSSPSSIPETQYF. The variable domain in full, with the rest retrieved from reference TRBV5-1 and TRBJ2-5, is KAGVTQTPRYLIKTRGQQVTLSCSPISGHRSVSWYQQTPGQGLQFLFEYFSETQRNKGNFPGRFSGRQFSNSRSEMNVSTLELGDSALYLCASSSPSSIPETQYFGPGTRLLVL.